This T cell receptor (beta chain) was profiled in a study of regulatory T cells in long-lasting Graves disease. Study information: Over 5 years of antithyroid drugs plus positive TSH receptor antibodies defined persistent Graves' disease. General study findings and limits: Rather than thyroid tissue, only peripheral blood underwent study. Persistent disease samples used TRBV28, TRBJ1-2 and TRBJ2-5 preferentially.

Relying on iRepertoire HTBI primers and Arm-PCR of CDR3 regions, the team built TCR beta libraries. Via MiXCR, TCRdb re-called the multiplex PCR reads, giving one row per CDR3 protein. The data hold fewer than 600,000 distinct CDR3 sequences, with under 25% observed a single time. The time point: persistent/refractory GD, antithyroid drugs over 5 years with positive TRAb. After RNA was extracted from PBMCs, the TCR library was made from it. In this cohort, patients came from an endocrinology department located in Xi'an, China. Germline assignment: CDR1 MNHNS and CDR2 SASEGT. V was shortened by 5 bases and J by 7 bases, with 17 bases between the two germline ends. The CDR3 sequence is 15 residues long. Points on this clonotype: The antigen remains unidentified.

This chain uses TRBV6-1 with TRBJ1-4; D is perhaps TRBD1 (5 bases). The origin of this receptor is a female donor with Graves disease. This specimen was peripheral blood mononuclear cells (PBMCs), taken when the disease was refractory, from a patient treated with antithyroid drugs. The CDR3 DNA sequence: TGTGCCAGCAGTACCCCGCAGGGCGGGAGTGAAAAACTGTTTTTT. The encoded protein is CASSTPQGGSEKLFF.